The entry below describes one T cell receptor (beta chain). Its specificity is not known. These data come from a study of OX40 agonist ivuxolimab in advanced cancers. Across the whole study: All patients had ivuxolimab intravenously every 2 weeks at 0.01 to 10 mg/kg. One patient with hepatocellular carcinoma and two with cutaneous melanoma, three in all, had partial responses. Findings and limits, study-wide: CD8+ T cells averaged more expanded clones than CD4+.

Produced via immunoSEQ multiplex PCR; TCRdb's table is partial and in-frame only. The repertoire holds fewer than 85,000 clones, with around 90% as singletons. CDR3 length: 13 amino acids. CDR1 and CDR2 from the germline V gene are ENHRY and SYGVKD. The germline V and J ends were trimmed by 6 bases and 2 bases, with 9 bases remaining between them. The V and J genes are TRBV10-3 and TRBJ2-3; D remains ambiguous. The clonotype was recovered from an adult with an advanced solid tumor such as melanoma, head and neck, liver or kidney cancer. Sequencing was performed on CD4+ or CD8+ T cells sorted from blood, taken in a trial of the OX40 agonist ivuxolimab. The chain's CDR3 is CAISASSTDTQYF. In nucleotides, the CDR3 is TGTGCCATCAGCGCGTCCTCCACAGATACGCAGTATTTT.